This TCR beta chain was identified in a study of CD8 T cells in ankylosing spondylitis. Overall study findings and caveats: Typical of ankylosing spondylitis blood, it appeared, was a TCR beta motif of under 10 highly homologous variants.

TCRdb used MiXCR to reprocess the 5' RACE reads, holding one entry per CDR3 protein. The table includes some 840,000 distinct CDR3 sequences, 12% detected once. As to this clonotype: The antigen is undetermined.

The receptor comes from a male donor with ankylosing spondylitis. The sample comprised blood, either unsorted or a sorted T cell fraction (not recorded which).

CDR3 DNA sequence: TGTGCCAGCAGCTTAGGGGCAGGGAGAGACGAGCCCCAGCATTTT. Protein sequence: CASSLGAGRDEPQHF. J is TRBJ1-5 and V is TRBV7-9, with D perhaps TRBD1 (5 bases). Germline V gene lookup returns CDR1 SEHNR and CDR2 FQNEAQ (reference sequence). The CDR3 sequence is 15 residues long. Trimming pared 1 base from V and 8 bases from J, leaving 15 bases between.